This T cell receptor beta chain was captured by sequencing in a study of T cell repertoires in cytomegalovirus infection. Findings and limits, study-wide: Within the response measured ex vivo, HLA-C-restricted CMV-specific TCR beta clonotypes were dominant.

Using its own MiXCR run on the reads, TCRdb lists one record per CDR3 protein. There are nearly 650,000 distinct CDR3 sequences in the sample; 20% to 25% occur only once, and 6.5% to 10% lies in the top ten. Turning to this clonotype: The target antigen is unknown.

The source is a human donor in good health (CMV status not recorded). Some clones in this sample may be carry-over from other donors' samples. The sample taken for sequencing was CD8+ T cells from PBMCs.

The CDR3 region is CASSLASRWGQETQYF. In DNA, the CDR3 is TGTGCCAGCAGCTTAGCCTCAAGGTGGGGGCAAGAGACCCAGTACTTC. V gene TRBV7-9 combines with J gene TRBJ2-5; possibly TRBD1 or TRBD2 for D (5 bases each). Between the trimmed V and J ends, which lost 0 bases and 2 bases, there was a span of 13 bases. Germline V gene sequence: CDR1 SEHNR, CDR2 FQNEAQ (reference sequence). The CDR3 is made up of 16 amino acids.